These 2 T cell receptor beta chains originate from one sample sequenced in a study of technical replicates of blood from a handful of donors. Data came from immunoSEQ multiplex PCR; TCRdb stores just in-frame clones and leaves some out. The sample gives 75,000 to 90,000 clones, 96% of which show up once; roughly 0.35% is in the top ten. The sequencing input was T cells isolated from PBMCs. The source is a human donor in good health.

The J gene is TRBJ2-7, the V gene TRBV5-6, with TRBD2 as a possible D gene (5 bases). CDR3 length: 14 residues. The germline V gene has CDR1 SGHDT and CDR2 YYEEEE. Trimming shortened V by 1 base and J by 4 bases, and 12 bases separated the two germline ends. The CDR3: CASSLRGNTYEQYF. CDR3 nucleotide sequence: TGTGCCAGCAGCTTGCGAGGGAACACTTACGAGCAGTACTTC.

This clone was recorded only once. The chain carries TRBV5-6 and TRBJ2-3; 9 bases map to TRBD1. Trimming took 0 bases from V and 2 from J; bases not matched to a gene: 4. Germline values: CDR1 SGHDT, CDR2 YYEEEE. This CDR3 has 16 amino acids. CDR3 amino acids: CASSLDRGRFTDTQYF. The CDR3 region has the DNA TGTGCCAGCAGCTTGGACAGGGGGCGTTTCACAGATACGCAGTATTTT.